This paragraph reports one T cell receptor beta chain. Its antigen is still unknown. The data were obtained in a study of cytomegalovirus exposure and HLA in healthy donors. General observations from the study: Beyond CMV serostatus, there was no information to go on about immune exposure. Cytomegalovirus-associated status was assigned to 164 TCR beta chains.

The CDR3 runs to 16 residues. J lost 0 bases, V lost 3 bases, and 5 bases had no gene match. The germline V gene has CDR1 SGHKS and CDR2 YYEKEE (reference sequence). The PCR ran on 60 Vbeta and 13 Jbeta primers. Profiled with immunoSEQ multiplex PCR; TCRdb holds only in-frame clones, not every one. Seen here are approximately 180,000 clones, about 80% observed once, and the top ten hold around 1%. The sample taken for sequencing was PBMCs. The rearrangement uses TRBV5-5 and TRBJ2-1; 8 bases are a match to TRBD2. The sequence came from a woman aged 40 to 50 in good health and CMV-seronegative. The CDR3 loop is CASSSLAVFSYNEQFF. CDR3 coding DNA: TGTGCCAGCAGCTCACTAGCGGTTTTCTCCTACAATGAGCAGTTCTTC.